In its sample, the clone carrying this T cell receptor beta chain was seen once. Here immunoSEQ multiplex PCR was the method, and the copy in TCRdb shows in-frame clones only, minus some. The sample lists approximately 12,000 clones, roughly 80% seen once, with around a fifth in the top ten. The data were obtained in a study of blood T cell repertoires in COVID-19. The CDR3 runs 13 residues. Between the trimmed V and J ends, which lost 8 bases and 6 bases, there was a span of 11 bases. CDR1 MNHEY and CDR2 SVGAGI come from the germline V gene. The receptor was derived from a human donor in a cohort sampled during active COVID-19. Sequencing was performed on peripheral blood. V gene TRBV6-5 combines with J gene TRBJ1-6, with D hard to call. This CDR3 is CASAYSSNSPLHF. The CDR3, as DNA: TGTGCCAGCGCGTATTCTTCTAATTCACCCCTCCACTTT.